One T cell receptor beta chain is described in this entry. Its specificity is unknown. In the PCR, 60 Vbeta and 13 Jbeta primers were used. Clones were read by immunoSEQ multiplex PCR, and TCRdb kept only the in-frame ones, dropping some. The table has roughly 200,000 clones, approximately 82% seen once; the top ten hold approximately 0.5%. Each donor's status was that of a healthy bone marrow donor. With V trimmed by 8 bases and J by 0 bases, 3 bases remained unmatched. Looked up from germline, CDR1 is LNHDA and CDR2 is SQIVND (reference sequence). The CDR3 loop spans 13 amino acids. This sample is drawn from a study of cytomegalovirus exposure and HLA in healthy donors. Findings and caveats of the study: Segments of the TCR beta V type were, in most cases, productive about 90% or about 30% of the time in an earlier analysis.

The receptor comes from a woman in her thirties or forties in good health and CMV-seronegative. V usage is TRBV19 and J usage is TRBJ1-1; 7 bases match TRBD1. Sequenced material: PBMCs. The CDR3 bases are TGTGCCAGTCAACAGGGGATGAACACTGAAGCTTTCTTT. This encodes CASQQGMNTEAFF.